This is a list of T cell receptor beta chains from one sample in a study of T cell responses to AZD1222 COVID-19 vaccine. Measured with immunoSEQ multiplex PCR; TCRdb has only the in-frame clones, and not every one. The data show about 83,000 clones, 75% to 90% seen once. This sample comprised peripheral blood, obtained on day 0 of AZD1222 vaccination. These TCRs come from an adult in good health. CDR3s include the opening cysteine and the closing phenylalanine or tryptophan. Fields, in order: clone size, V gene, D gene, J gene, CDR3 protein, CDR3 DNA. A D gene is named only where the DNA matches it firmly. Clone size, where shown, is once, few, many, or a class for clones that have expanded.

-,TRBV28,-,TRBJ2-5,CASSSGGATKETQYF,TGTGCCAGCAGTTCCGGAGGCGCGACCAAAGAGACCCAGTACTTC
-,TRBV28,-,TRBJ1-2,CASSQGPGDGYTF,TGTGCCAGCAGTCAGGGACCAGGGGATGGCTACACCTTC
-,TRBV9,-,TRBJ2-7,CASSVAPGSSYEQYF,TGTGCCAGCAGCGTAGCCCCGGGGAGCTCCTACGAGCAGTACTTC
-,TRBV5-4,-,TRBJ1-2,CASSLTGAWGYGYTF,TGTGCCAGCAGCTTGACGGGGGCCTGGGGCTATGGCTACACCTTC
once,TRBV7-2,-,TRBJ2-1,CASSSYRVSTYNEQFF,TGTGCCAGCAGCTCATACCGGGTCAGCACCTACAATGAGCAGTTCTTC
-,TRBV7-2,-,TRBJ1-6,CASSATAGSPLHF,TGTGCCAGCAGCGCGACAGCGGGTTCACCCCTCCACTTT
-,TRBV24-1,-,TRBJ1-4,CATSDSRHDVNEKLFF,TGTGCCACCAGTGATTCCAGACATGATGTAAATGAAAAACTGTTTTTT
-,TRBV29-1,-,TRBJ2-1,CSVADTGGSYNEQFF,TGCAGCGTCGCTGATACAGGAGGGTCCTACAATGAGCAATTCTTC
few,TRBV5-4,-,TRBJ2-3,CASSLGGPADTQYF,TGTGCCAGCAGCCTCGGGGGCCCCGCAGATACGCAGTATTTT
-,TRBV23-1,-,TRBJ1-6,CASSPREREVSPLHF,TGCGCCAGCAGTCCTCGGGAAAGGGAGGTTTCACCCCTCCACTTT
-,TRBV28,TRBD1,TRBJ1-1,CASSFRGQGGFYAEAFF,TGTGCCAGCAGTTTCCGAGGACAGGGGGGATTTTATGCTGAAGCTTTCTTT
-,TRBV5-4,-,TRBJ2-7,CASTQGGSGSYEQYF,TGTGCCAGCACCCAAGGGGGGAGTGGATCCTACGAGCAGTACTTC
-,TRBV28,-,TRBJ2-7,CASRIGTPLYEQYF,TGTGCCAGCAGAATCGGGACGCCCTTATACGAGCAGTACTTC
-,TRBV5-1,-,TRBJ2-7,CASSLAARYEQYF,TGCGCCAGCAGCTTGGCCGCGAGGTACGAGCAGTACTTC
-,TRBV4-1,-,TRBJ2-7,CASSQGSYFFPGYEQYF,TGCGCCAGCAGCCAAGGGTCCTACTTTTTTCCGGGTTACGAGCAGTACTTC
-,TRBV24-1,-,TRBJ2-3,CATSKTGTDTQYF,TGTGCCACCAGTAAGACGGGCACAGATACGCAGTATTTT
-,TRBV19,-,TRBJ1-1,CASSIWGSYDGKQDTEAFF,TGTGCCAGTAGTATATGGGGATCTTATGACGGTAAGCAGGACACTGAAGCTTTCTTT
-,TRBV4-2,-,TRBJ2-3,CASSQDYQVLDTQYF,TGTGCCAGCAGCCAAGATTATCAGGTTTTAGATACGCAGTATTTT
once,TRBV7-9,TRBD1,TRBJ1-4,CASSSGQGNEKLFF,TGTGCCAGCAGCTCAGGACAGGGAAATGAAAAACTGTTTTTT
few,TRBV5-6,-,TRBJ1-6,CASSFVGGNSPLHF,TGTGCCAGCAGCTTCGTCGGTGGGAATTCACCCCTCCACTTT
once,TRBV14,TRBD1,TRBJ2-1,CASSQEGQGNLNEQFF,TGTGCCAGCAGCCAAGAGGGACAGGGAAATCTGAATGAGCAGTTCTTC
-,TRBV6-5,-,TRBJ1-6,CASSYSSGYQFSPLHF,TGTGCCAGCAGTTACTCGTCGGGATATCAATTTTCACCCCTCCACTTT
-,TRBV10-3,-,TRBJ1-1,CAISGSGFTEAFF,TGTGCCATCAGTGGTTCAGGGTTCACTGAAGCTTTCTTT
once,TRBV6-5,-,TRBJ1-2,CASSYLGPRTDYGYTF,TGTGCCAGCAGTTACTTAGGGCCACGGACAGACTATGGCTACACCTTC
-,TRBV28,-,TRBJ1-4,CASSTGPANEKLFF,TGTGCCAGCAGCACCGGCCCGGCTAATGAAAAACTGTTTTTT
-,TRBV5-5,-,TRBJ2-5,CASSLMQETQYF,TGTGCCAGCAGCTTGATGCAAGAGACCCAGTACTTC
-,TRBV6-2/TRBV6-3,-,TRBJ2-4,CASSQTSFDIQYF,TGTGCCAGCAGTCAGACTAGTTTCGACATTCAGTACTTC
-,TRBV19,-,TRBJ2-4,CASSHYREEGIQYF,TGTGCCAGTAGCCATTACAGGGAGGAGGGCATTCAGTACTTC
-,TRBV7-9,-,TRBJ1-4,CASSGLAGGINEKLFF,TGTGCCAGCAGCGGGCTGGCAGGCGGCATTAATGAAAAACTGTTTTTT
-,TRBV7-3,TRBD1,TRBJ2-3,CASSPHGQGRTDTQYF,TGTGCCAGCAGCCCACACGGACAGGGGAGGACAGATACGCAGTATTTT
-,TRBV28,-,TRBJ1-3,CASSLMNSGNTIYF,TGTGCCAGCAGTTTGATGAACTCTGGAAACACCATATATTTT
-,TRBV19,TRBD1,TRBJ1-4,CASSVIGQGGRGKLFF,TGTGCCAGTAGTGTTATCGGACAGGGGGGACGCGGAAAACTGTTTTTT
-,TRBV3-1/TRBV3-2,-,TRBJ1-1,CASSQGSVPGTEAFF,TGTGCCAGCAGCCAAGGCTCGGTTCCTGGCACTGAAGCTTTCTTT
-,TRBV6-6,-,TRBJ2-6,CASSPPDGANVLTF,TGTGCCAGCAGCCCCCCCGATGGGGCCAACGTCCTGACTTTC
-,TRBV19,-,TRBJ2-1,CASKGSVDEQFF,TGTGCCAGTAAGGGTAGCGTGGATGAGCAGTTCTTC
-,TRBV2,-,TRBJ1-1,CASSASPGRPEAFF,TGTGCCAGCAGCGCCTCCCCGGGCAGGCCTGAAGCTTTCTTT
-,TRBV19,-,TRBJ2-2,CASGRGAGELFF,TGTGCCAGCGGTAGGGGCGCCGGGGAGCTGTTTTTT
-,TRBV10-3,TRBD1,TRBJ2-5,CAIRGTGSVQETQYF,TGTGCCATCAGGGGGACAGGGTCCGTTCAAGAGACCCAGTACTTC
-,TRBV7-9,TRBD1,TRBJ2-3,CASSWRQGADTQYF,TGTGCCAGCAGCTGGCGACAGGGTGCAGATACGCAGTATTTT
-,TRBV2,TRBD1,TRBJ1-1,CASSDQGARTEAFF,TGTGCCAGCAGTGATCAGGGGGCTAGGACTGAAGCTTTCTTT
-,TRBV6-1,-,TRBJ1-6,CASSEYSSPLHF,TGTGCCAGCAGTGAATACAGCTCACCCCTCCACTTT
-,TRBV2,-,TRBJ2-7,CASSDGSSYEQYF,TGTGCCAGCAGTGATGGCTCATCCTACGAGCAGTACTTC
-,TRBV11-3,-,TRBJ2-7,CASSLEVATEQYF,TGTGCCAGCAGCTTAGAAGTTGCGACCGAGCAGTACTTC
-,TRBV11-2,TRBD1,TRBJ2-6,CASSLMQGQGSGANVLTF,TGTGCCAGCAGCTTAATGCAGGGACAGGGTTCTGGGGCCAACGTCCTGACTTTC
-,TRBV2,TRBD2,TRBJ2-7,CASRLGTSGGELPYEQYF,TGTGCCAGCAGGCTGGGGACTAGCGGAGGCGAACTTCCCTACGAGCAGTACTTC
once,TRBV19,-,TRBJ1-5,CASSLAVRDSQPQHF,TGTGCCAGTAGTCTCGCTGTGAGGGACTCACAGCCCCAGCATTTT
-,TRBV29-1,TRBD2,TRBJ2-7,CSATERDAYEQYF,TGCAGCGCTACCGAGCGGGACGCCTACGAGCAGTACTTC
-,TRBV5-3,-,TRBJ1-5,CARSLVGREGGQPQHF,TGTGCCAGAAGCTTGGTAGGCAGGGAAGGTGGTCAGCCCCAGCATTTT
-,TRBV28,-,TRBJ1-1,CASSSSSRRTEAFF,TGTGCCAGCAGTTCCTCCTCCCGGCGCACTGAAGCTTTCTTT
-,TRBV6-5,TRBD1,TRBJ2-7,CASSFGTGDHYEQYF,TGTGCCAGCAGTTTCGGGACAGGGGACCACTACGAGCAGTACTTC
-,TRBV28,TRBD1,TRBJ2-3,CASNAQGPDTQYF,TGTGCCAGCAACGCACAGGGGCCAGATACGCAGTATTTT